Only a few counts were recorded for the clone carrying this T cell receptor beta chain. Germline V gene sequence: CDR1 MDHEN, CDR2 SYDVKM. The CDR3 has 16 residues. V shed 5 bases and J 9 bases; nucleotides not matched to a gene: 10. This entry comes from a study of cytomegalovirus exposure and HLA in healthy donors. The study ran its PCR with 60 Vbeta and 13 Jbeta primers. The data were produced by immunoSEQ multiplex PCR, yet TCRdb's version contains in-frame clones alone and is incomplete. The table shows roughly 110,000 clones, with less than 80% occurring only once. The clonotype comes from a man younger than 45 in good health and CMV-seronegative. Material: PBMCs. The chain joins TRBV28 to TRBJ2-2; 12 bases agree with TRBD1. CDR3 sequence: CASSRPGQGAVRELFF. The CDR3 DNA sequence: TGTGCCAGCAGTCGGCCGGGACAGGGGGCTGTCCGGGAGCTGTTTTTT. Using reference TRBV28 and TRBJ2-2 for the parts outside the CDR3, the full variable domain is DVKVTQSSRYLVKRTGEKVFLECVQDMDHENMFWYRQDPGLGLRLIYFSYDVKMKEKGDIPEGYSVSREKKERFSLILESASTNQTSMYLCASSRPGQGAVRELFFGEGSRLTVL.